Shown below are 22 T cell receptor beta chains from a single sample sequenced in a study of T cells after yellow fever vaccination. Each CDR3 protein gets one entry after TCRdb re-called the 5' RACE reads with MiXCR. The sample gives some 340,000 distinct CDR3 sequences, about 10% of which show up once; about 3.5% is in the top ten. Sample: CD4+ T cells sorted from PBMCs, taken 45 days after the yellow fever booster vaccination. These receptors were obtained from a man aged 18-30 years who received the YFV17D yellow fever vaccine.

This clonotype was counted a few times. The chain combines TRBV5-1 with TRBJ2-2; the D gene is possibly TRBD2 (6 bases). The V and J ends lost 0 bases and 3 bases respectively, with 9 bases between them. Looked up from germline, CDR1 is SGHRS and CDR2 is YFSETQ. The CDR3 runs 15 residues. The CDR3 DNA sequence: TGCGCCAGCAGCTTGGCAACTAGCCACACCGGGGAGCTGTTTTTT. Its protein product is CASSLATSHTGELFF.

The chain links TRBV5-1 to TRBJ2-7, with TRBD1 matching 7 bases. The CDR3 covers 16 residues. CDR1 is SGHRS and CDR2 is YFSETQ in the germline V gene. With V trimmed by 0 bases and J by 2 bases, 8 bases remained unmatched. CDR3 amino acids: CASSLATAQGAYEQYF. The CDR3 DNA follows: TGCGCCAGCAGCTTGGCCACCGCGCAGGGGGCCTACGAGCAGTACTTC.

This clonotype was recorded a few times. The chain has TRBV2 and TRBJ2-7, with D perhaps matching TRBD2 (5 bases). The V end lost 5 bases, the J end lost 5 bases, and 28 bases lay between the germline ends. Germline lookup yields CDR1 SNHLY and CDR2 FYNNEI. The CDR3 covers 18 residues. The DNA for the CDR3 is TGTGCCAGCAGTTCAAGCCCTGGGAGTGGGCGTCTGACGCACGAGCAGTACGTC. Its protein is CASSSSPGSGRLTHEQYV.

The chain couples TRBV7-2 to TRBJ1-2, with D unresolved. The CDR3 consists of 14 residues. The V gene's germline CDR1 is SGHTA and CDR2 FQGNSA. V was cut by 5 bases and J by 4 bases, with 14 bases left in between. This CDR3 reads CASSPPATRYGYTF. For the CDR3, the DNA is TGTGCCAGCAGCCCCCCGGCCACCCGCTATGGCTACACCTTC.

The chain carries TRBV7-8 and TRBJ1-4, with no clear D. V was trimmed by 1 base and J by 8 bases, leaving 11 bases between them. Germline assignment: CDR1 SGHVS and CDR2 FQNEAQ. The CDR3 sequence is 14 residues long. CDR3 in amino acids: CASSLGRVGEKLFF. DNA for the CDR3: TGTGCCAGCAGCTTAGGGCGGGTTGGGGAAAAACTGTTTTTT.

The V gene is TRBV28, the J gene TRBJ1-4, with TRBD1 matching 9 bases. V trimming: 1 base; J trimming: 8 bases; junction bases outside the gene matches: 8. The germline V gene has CDR1 MDHEN and CDR2 SYDVKM. The CDR3 runs to 16 residues. CDR3 sequence (DNA): TGTGCCAGCAGTTTATTCGAACAGGGGGCGCGGGAAAAACTGTTTTTT. Translation: CASSLFEQGAREKLFF.

This clonotype was seen only a few times. The rearrangement links TRBV7-2 to TRBJ2-5, with 7 bases aligning to TRBD1. The trim removed 0 bases at V and 2 bases at J, leaving 6 bases unmatched. Germline CDR1 and CDR2: SGHTA and FQGNSA. The CDR3 has 16 amino acids. CDR3 residues: CASSLAPYRGQETQYF. In nucleotides, the CDR3 is TGTGCCAGCAGCTTAGCGCCATACAGGGGACAAGAGACCCAGTACTTC.

The rearrangement joins TRBV20-1 to TRBJ2-1; 8 positions match TRBD2. This CDR3 region has 15 residues. Germline values: CDR1 DFQATT, CDR2 SNEGSKA (reference sequence). Trimming cost V 6 bases and J 7 bases; bases outside gene matches: 14. This CDR3 is CSALRQELAGNEQFF. CDR3 nucleotide sequence: TGCAGTGCCCTACGACAGGAGTTAGCGGGGAATGAGCAGTTCTTC.

This clonotype was observed a few times. The chain joins TRBV5-1 to TRBJ1-6; maybe TRBD1 (5 bases). V dropped 4 bases and J dropped 13 bases, with 24 bases sitting between them. CDR1 and CDR2 from the germline V gene are SGHRS and YFSETQ. The CDR3 contains 16 residues. CDR3 nucleotide sequence: TGCGCCAGCAGCCCTTGGACATTGTCGGCGTCAGAGCCCCTCCACTTT. Encoded protein: CASSPWTLSASEPLHF.

The chain has TRBV2 and TRBJ1-5; D ambiguous. Germline CDR1 SNHLY, CDR2 FYNNEI. The CDR3 contains 14 residues. V shed 2 bases and J shed 7 bases, with 12 bases lying between them. CDR3 protein: CASSEIGQDQPQHF. The CDR3 nucleotides are TGTGCCAGCAGTGAAATCGGCCAGGACCAGCCCCAGCATTTT.

This chain links TRBV5-1 with TRBJ2-2; D is uncertain. The CDR3 totals 16 residues. Trimming took off 0 bases at V and 4 bases at J, with 13 bases between the two ends. CDR1 SGHRS and CDR2 YFSETQ come from the germline V gene. The CDR3 here is CASSLGFGVSTGELFF. The CDR3 bases are TGCGCCAGCAGCTTGGGGTTTGGGGTATCCACCGGGGAGCTGTTTTTT.

This clonotype was detected only once. The V and J genes are TRBV5-4 and TRBJ2-3; TRBD2 matches at 8 bases. From germline, CDR1 is SGHNT and CDR2 YYREEE (reference sequence). The junction had 4 bases not matched to a gene; V was cut back by 5 bases and J by 2 bases. CDR3 length: 14 amino acids. The DNA for the CDR3 is TGTGCCAGCAGGATAGCGGGGTTCACAGATACGCAGTATTTT. This gives the protein CASRIAGFTDTQYF.

The chain links TRBV5-1 to TRBJ2-7, with a tentative D call TRBD2 (7 bases). Trimming stripped 7 bases from V and 3 bases from J, with 14 bases between. CDR3 length: 13 amino acids. Germline CDR1 and CDR2: SGHRS and YFSETQ. This CDR3 reads CASSQGGVYEQYF. The CDR3 bases are TGCGCCAGCTCACAGGGAGGGGTCTACGAGCAGTACTTC.

This clonotype was counted a few times. J is TRBJ2-3 and V is TRBV11-3, with 10 bases lining up with TRBD2. The germline V gene has CDR1 SGHNT and CDR2 YENEEA. This CDR3 spans 16 amino acids. Trimming cost V 0 bases and J 3 bases; bases outside gene matches: 3. The CDR3 reads CASSLDRLAGTDTQYF. CDR3 coding DNA: TGTGCCAGCAGCTTAGATCGACTAGCGGGTACAGATACGCAGTATTTT.

This clonotype was seen only a few times. Written as DNA, the CDR3 is TGTGCCAGCAGCACCCAGGTACAGGGCAAAGCGCAGTTCTTC. Its translation is CASSTQVQGKAQFF. The rearrangement joins TRBV12-3 or TRBV12-4 to TRBJ2-1; the D gene is possibly TRBD1 (6 bases). The CDR3 totals 14 residues. Between the trimmed V and J ends, which lost 6 bases and 12 bases, there was a span of 21 bases.

This clonotype was seen only a few times. The chain carries TRBV7-2 and TRBJ2-1, with D uncertain. CDR1 SGHTA and CDR2 FQGNSA come from the germline V gene. V dropped 8 bases and J dropped 6 bases, with 11 bases sitting between them. The CDR3 runs to 12 residues. CDR3 coding DNA: TGTGCCAGCGAGACGACCCGCAATGAGCAGTTCTTC. Protein sequence: CASETTRNEQFF. Looking up the rest from reference TRBV7-2 and TRBJ2-1 gives the full variable domain: GAGVSQSPSNKVTEKGKDVELRCDPISGHTALYWYRQSLGQGLEFLIYFQGNSAPDKSGLPSDRFSAERTGGSVSTLTIQRTQQEDSAVYLCASETTRNEQFFGPGTRLTVL.

This clonotype was observed many times. J is TRBJ1-2 and V is TRBV20-1; D is uncertain. The CDR3 runs 13 residues. From germline, CDR1 is DFQATT and CDR2 SNEGSKA (reference sequence). The ends were cut back, 0 bases at V and 2 bases at J, with 7 bases in the middle. The CDR3 loop is CSARDTANYGYTF. In nucleotides, the CDR3 is TGCAGTGCTAGAGATACAGCAAACTATGGCTACACCTTC.

This clonotype has a handful of counts. The chain recombines TRBV29-1 with TRBJ2-2; D is uncertain. Between the trimmed V and J ends, which lost 4 bases and 9 bases, there was a span of 12 bases. This CDR3 has 12 amino acids. The V gene's germline CDR1 is SQVTM and CDR2 ANQGSEA. CDR3 in amino acids: CSVAAPWRELFF. As DNA, the CDR3 is TGCAGCGTTGCTGCCCCCTGGAGGGAGCTGTTTTTT.

This clonotype has a handful of counts. The V call is TRBV5-1, the J call TRBJ2-2, with 10 bases fitting TRBD2. There are 15 residues in the CDR3. Trimming took 5 bases from V and 3 from J; bases not matched to a gene: 4. Looked up from germline, CDR1 is SGHRS and CDR2 is YFSETQ. CDR3 region: CASSLGLADTGELFF. The CDR3 DNA sequence: TGCGCCAGCAGTCTCGGACTAGCGGACACCGGGGAGCTGTTTTTT. Full variable domain (rest looked up from reference TRBV5-1 and TRBJ2-2): KAGVTQTPRYLIKTRGQQVTLSCSPISGHRSVSWYQQTPGQGLQFLFEYFSETQRNKGNFPGRFSGRQFSNSRSEMNVSTLELGDSALYLCASSLGLADTGELFFGEGSRLTVL.

This clonotype was found a few times. The rearrangement uses TRBV18 and TRBJ2-3; 8 bases map to TRBD2. V dropped 5 bases and J dropped 2; count of bases not matched to a gene: 9. Per germline, CDR1 KGHSH and CDR2 LQKENI. The CDR3 loop spans 16 amino acids. The CDR3 protein is CASSTPSGGYTDTQYF. CDR3 DNA: TGTGCCAGCTCAACCCCCAGCGGGGGATACACAGATACGCAGTATTTT. Filled out from reference TRBV18 and TRBJ2-3, the complete variable domain reads NAGVMQNPRHLVRRRGQEARLRCSPMKGHSHVYWYRQLPEEGLKFMVYLQKENIIDESGMPKERFSAEFPKEGPSILRIQQVVRGDSAAYFCASSTPSGGYTDTQYFGPGTRLTVL.

In this sample, this clonotype turned up many times. This chain connects TRBV5-4 to TRBJ2-7; TRBD2 matches 8 bases. Germline CDR1 and CDR2: SGHNT and YYREEE (reference sequence). CDR3 length: 15 amino acids. Germline trimming cut 2 bases from V and 6 bases from J; bases unmatched to any gene: 10. The CDR3 region has the DNA TGTGCCAGCAGCTTACATCCCGGGACTAGAGGCGAGCAGTACGTC. Translation gives CASSLHPGTRGEQYV.

The table lists this clonotype with many counts. The V call is TRBV14, the J call TRBJ2-7, with 9 bases matching TRBD2. V shed 3 bases, J shed 4 bases, and the junction held 13 bases outside the gene matches. CDR1 is SGHDN and CDR2 is FVKESK in the germline V gene. This CDR3 has 17 residues. CDR3: CASSHPTSSGVTYEQYF. The CDR3 region has the DNA TGTGCCAGCAGCCACCCGACATCTAGCGGGGTGACGTACGAGCAGTACTTC.